This is a list of T cell receptor beta chains from one sample in a study of cytomegalovirus exposure and HLA in healthy donors. Some clones are missing from TCRdb's copy, which holds only in-frame ones; the method was immunoSEQ multiplex PCR. The sample has approximately 130,000 clones, roughly 80% seen once. Sample: PBMCs. Receptors originate from a young man in good health and CMV-seronegative. The CDR3 runs from the conserved cysteine through the conserved F or W. D genes are given only for firm matches. Clone sizes are given selectively: once, few, many, or a class where the clone is expanded.

size | D | J | V | DNA | CDR3
NA | NA | TRBJ1-1 | TRBV11-3 | TGTGCCAGCAGCTTAGGGCATAAGAACACTGAAGCTTTCTTT | CASSLGHKNTEAFF
few | TRBD1 | TRBJ1-2 | TRBV7-9 | TGTGCCAGCAGCCGAGACAGGGGACCTAACTATGGCTACACCTTC | CASSRDRGPNYGYTF
NA | NA | TRBJ2-7 | TRBV7-9 | TGTGCCAGCAGCTTAGACGTGACAGCCTACGAGCAGTACTTC | CASSLDVTAYEQYF
NA | TRBD1 | TRBJ1-5 | TRBV13 | TGTGCCAGCAGCCACCGACAGGGAGGTCAGCCCCAGCATTTT | CASSHRQGGQPQHF
NA | TRBD1 | TRBJ1-1 | TRBV19 | TGTGCCAGTAGTGCGAGACAGGGGGCGAGGAACACTGAAGCTTTCTTT | CASSARQGARNTEAFF
NA | NA | TRBJ2-3 | TRBV6-6 | TGTGCCAGCAGTCCGTTAGATACGCAGTATTTT | CASSPLDTQYF
few | NA | TRBJ1-5 | TRBV7-2 | TGTGCCAGCAGCTTAGGGGTGGGGCCCAATCAGCCCCAGCATTTT | CASSLGVGPNQPQHF
once | NA | TRBJ2-5 | TRBV13 | TGTGCCAGCAGCTTACGAGGCAGCCAAGAGACCCAGTACTTC | CASSLRGSQETQYF
NA | TRBD1 | TRBJ1-1 | TRBV6-6 | TGTGCCAGCAGTTCGGGACAGGGACTGGGCACTGAAGCTTTCTTT | CASSSGQGLGTEAFF
NA | TRBD1 | TRBJ2-3 | TRBV10-3 | TGTGCCATCAAGCGAGGACAGGCAGTTAGAGGCACAGATACGCAGTATTTT | CAIKRGQAVRGTDTQYF
NA | NA | TRBJ2-3 | TRBV11-3 | TGTGCCAGCAGCTCCCGGAGTAGCCCCACGCAGTATTTT | CASSSRSSPTQYF
NA | TRBD1 | TRBJ1-1 | TRBV18 | TGTGCCAGCTCACCATTAGGGACAGGGGGCACTGAAGCTTTCTTT | CASSPLGTGGTEAFF
NA | NA | TRBJ1-1 | TRBV7-2 | TGTGCCAGCAGCTTAGCAGGAGCGAACACTGAAGCTTTCTTT | CASSLAGANTEAFF
NA | NA | TRBJ1-5 | TRBV19 | TGTGCCAGTAGTACGTCCGCGTGGCCCCAGCATTTT | CASSTSAWPQHF
NA | NA | TRBJ1-1 | TRBV7-6 | TGTGCCAGCAGCCCCTTAGGGACTATGGGGTTGCCTGAAGCTTTCTTT | CASSPLGTMGLPEAFF
NA | NA | TRBJ2-1 | TRBV5-6 | TGTGCCAGCAGCTTTAGCAACAATGAGCAGTTCTTC | CASSFSNNEQFF
NA | NA | TRBJ1-2 | TRBV11-1 | TGTGCCAGCAGCCCCTCCCAGAACAACTATGGCTACACCTTC | CASSPSQNNYGYTF
NA | NA | TRBJ1-5 | TRBV6-4 | TGTGCCAGCAGTGACAGCGATAGCAATCAGCCCCAGCATTTT | CASSDSDSNQPQHF
NA | NA | TRBJ2-1 | TRBV13 | TGTGCCAGCAGCTCATTCCACAATGAGCAGTTCTTC | CASSSFHNEQFF
NA | TRBD2 | TRBJ2-7 | TRBV7-8 | TGTGCCAGCAGCTCGGGGGGGAGCTCCTACGAGCAGTACTTC | CASSSGGSSYEQYF
NA | TRBD1 | TRBJ1-1 | TRBV19 | TGTGCCAGTAGTGTGGGACAGATAAACACTGAAGCTTTCTTT | CASSVGQINTEAFF
NA | NA | TRBJ2-7 | TRBV6-5 | TGTGCCAGCAGTTACAACAGGTGGCAGTACTTC | CASSYNRWQYF
once | TRBD2 | TRBJ2-1 | TRBV7-6 | TGTGCCAGCAGCTTAGCGACTAGCGGGGGCCGGGGTGAGCAGTTCTTC | CASSLATSGGRGEQFF
NA | TRBD1 | TRBJ1-2 | TRBV6-1 | TGTGCCAGCAGCCGGGACAGGACGAACTATGGCTACACCTTC | CASSRDRTNYGYTF
NA | NA | TRBJ1-3 | TRBV28 | TGTGCCAGCAGTTCCCCCCTAGGGGGAAGAAACACCATATATTTT | CASSSPLGGRNTIYF
NA | NA | TRBJ2-7 | TRBV6-6 | TGTGCCAGCAGCAGCTCACAGGGAATCCCCTACGAGCAGTACTTC | CASSSSQGIPYEQYF
NA | NA | TRBJ1-5 | TRBV19 | TGTGCCAGTAGTATAGTCGACAGTAGCAATCAGCCCCAGCATTTT | CASSIVDSSNQPQHF
NA | NA | TRBJ1-2 | TRBV6-5 | TGTGCCAGCAGTTACTCGATGGCGACAGCTAACTATGGCTACACCTTC | CASSYSMATANYGYTF
NA | NA | TRBJ1-4 | TRBV11-2 | TGTGCCAGCAGCGTCCTCGGTGCAACTAATGAAAAACTGTTTTTT | CASSVLGATNEKLFF
NA | TRBD1 | TRBJ2-5 | TRBV29-1 | TGCAGCGTTAACACAGGGGGTATGGAGACCCAGTACTTC | CSVNTGGMETQYF
NA | NA | TRBJ2-5 | TRBV2 | TGTGCCAGACTTCCTATCATAGAGGGGACCCAGTACTTC | CARLPIIEGTQYF
NA | NA | TRBJ2-6 | TRBV6-1 | TGTGCCAGCAGTGAAACCGTGAGCTCTGGGGCCAACGTCCTGACTTTC | CASSETVSSGANVLTF
NA | NA | TRBJ2-7 | TRBV5-8 | TGTGCCAGCAGCTCTGAACAGGGAGTTACCTACGAGCAGTACTTC | CASSSEQGVTYEQYF
few | NA | TRBJ1-1 | TRBV5-6 | TGTGCCAGCAGCCTTACAGTTGGGAGAAACACTGAAGCTTTCTTT | CASSLTVGRNTEAFF
NA | NA | TRBJ2-3 | TRBV1 | TGCACCAGCGCCCCCTTGTTAGGGGCCAGCACAGATACGCAGTATTTT | CTSAPLLGASTDTQYF
NA | NA | TRBJ1-1 | TRBV9 | TGTGCCAGCAGCGTAGCTTCAGGTGCGAACACTGAAGCTTTCTTT | CASSVASGANTEAFF
NA | NA | TRBJ1-1 | TRBV18 | TGTGCCAGCTCACCGACATCCGGGGATAACACTGAAGCTTTCTTT | CASSPTSGDNTEAFF
NA | NA | TRBJ1-1 | TRBV7-8 | TGTGCCAGCAGCCCGACGGGGGTTTTCACTGAAGCTTTCTTT | CASSPTGVFTEAFF
NA | NA | TRBJ1-1 | TRBV2 | TGTGCCAGCAGAGCAGGGCCCACTGAAGCTTTCTTT | CASRAGPTEAFF
NA | NA | TRBJ1-1 | TRBV10-2 | TGCGCCAGCAGCCGACAGGTGGTTGAAGCTTTCTTT | CASSRQVVEAFF
NA | TRBD1 | TRBJ2-6 | TRBV5-6 | TGTGCCAGCAGCTCTCGTACAGGGGGAATCTCTGGGGCCAACGTCCTGACTTTC | CASSSRTGGISGANVLTF
NA | TRBD2 | TRBJ2-1 | TRBV4-2 | TGTGCCAGCAGCCCTCAAGCGGGGGGGCTTTACAATGAGCAGTTCTTC | CASSPQAGGLYNEQFF
NA | NA | TRBJ1-4 | TRBV6-5 | TGTGCCAGCGGGCCTGGCAGTGCAACTAATGAAAAACTGTTTTTT | CASGPGSATNEKLFF
NA | TRBD1 | TRBJ2-5 | TRBV9 | TGTGCCAGCAGCTTCGGACAGGGAGAGACCCAGTACTTC | CASSFGQGETQYF
NA | TRBD1 | TRBJ2-1 | TRBV5-4 | TGTGCCAGCAGCTCCAGGGGGCATAGCTCCTACAATGAGCAGTTCTTC | CASSSRGHSSYNEQFF
NA | NA | TRBJ2-3 | TRBV6-5 | TGTGCCAGCTATCCTTCCAGCGCTGGCACAGATACGCAGTATTTT | CASYPSSAGTDTQYF
NA | TRBD1 | TRBJ1-2 | TRBV18 | TGTGCCAGCTCCCCTATCCCCGGGACAGATGCTAACTATGGCTACACCTTC | CASSPIPGTDANYGYTF
NA | TRBD1 | TRBJ1-6 | TRBV5-5 | TGTGCCAGCAGCCATGGGACAGCAAGTACCAGCTCCTATAATTCACCCCTCCACTTT | CASSHGTASTSSYNSPLHF
NA | NA | TRBJ1-3 | TRBV27 | TGTGCCAGCAGCCGGAGGACGCCCGACTCTGGAAACACCATATATTTT | CASSRRTPDSGNTIYF
NA | TRBD1 | TRBJ2-2 | TRBV5-1 | TGCGCCAGCGCGCACACAGGGGGCGTCGGCACCGGGGAGCTGTTTTTT | CASAHTGGVGTGELFF
NA | NA | TRBJ1-2 | TRBV6-5 | TGTGCCAGCAGGATAACAGGGTCCAGGAACTATGGCTACACCTTC | CASRITGSRNYGYTF
few | TRBD2 | TRBJ2-3 | TRBV5-1 | TGCGCCAGCCATCTTCGGCTAGCGGGTGCCTATGGCACAGATACGCAGTATTTT | CASHLRLAGAYGTDTQYF
NA | NA | TRBJ1-1 | TRBV6-6 | TGTGCCAGCAGTTACAGGGGGAACACTGAAGCTTTCTTT | CASSYRGNTEAFF
NA | NA | TRBJ2-2 | TRBV6-5 | TGTGCCAGCAGTTACTCGAACGCTATAGACACCGGGGAGCTGTTTTTT | CASSYSNAIDTGELFF
NA | NA | TRBJ2-3 | TRBV7-8 | TGTGCCAGCAGCCCCGGCGGAGATACGCAGTATTTT | CASSPGGDTQYF